What follows describes a single T cell receptor (beta chain). CDR1 and CDR2 (germline): SGHTA, FQGNSA. Unmatched junction bases numbered 6, after V lost 6 bases and J lost 5 bases. This CDR3 is built from 15 residues. The record originates from a study of identical twins. TCRdb redid the calling of the 5' RACE reads with MiXCR, one entry per CDR3 protein. Among 200,000 to 250,000 distinct CDR3 sequences listed, less than 8% were seen once. The same data also contributed to another study, on yellow fever vaccine responses in identical twins.

Material: memory (CD45RO+) T cells sorted from blood. The receptor was derived from a woman between 18 and 30 years old in good health. The genes are TRBV7-2 and TRBJ2-5; TRBD2 agrees at 13 bases. The CDR3 loop is CASRPGLAGAETQYF. Written as DNA, the CDR3 is TGTGCCAGCAGACCCGGACTAGCGGGAGCGGAGACCCAGTACTTC.